Reported below is one T cell receptor beta chain. The specificity of this receptor is unknown. Base qualities were left out, and no much larger clone turns up one base away. This record belongs to a study of Ad26.COV2.S vaccination and SARS-CoV-2 variants (dated by TCRdb to the early 2020s). Broadly, across the study: Vaccine-arm donors were drawn from COV1001, a multicentre, randomized, double-blind, placebo-controlled phase I-IIa trial of Ad26.COV2.S in healthy adults. TCRbeta repertoire sequencing served as the tool for gauging how specific and how broad the SARS-CoV-2-reactive T cell receptors were following Ad26.COV2.S vaccination. Participants in the trial were split at random into five groups of five each, receiving low-dose or high-dose Ad26.COV2.S once or twice, or else placebo on both occasions. The TCR-sequenced set comprised approximately 32 samples: some 20 Ad26.COV2.S vaccine recipients, 5 placebo recipients and 8 SARS-CoV-2 convalescent individuals. Throughout the experiments and outcome assessment, investigators stayed blinded to trial group allocation. Ad26.COV2.S was given intramuscularly at 5x10^10 or 1x10^11 viral particles, as a single shot or as two shots 56 days apart.

General study outcomes and caveats: After vaccination, substantial breadth of spike-specific CD8+ and CD4+ T cell responses was reported. Comparable non-spike TCR breadth was observed between vaccine and placebo recipients, consistent with only spike being contained in the vaccine. The authors noted that the TCR breadth and depth analyses may have underestimated total T cell responses. Compared with placebo recipients, Ad26.COV2.S recipients showed higher spike-specific TCR breadth (P = 0.0014). The study was not powered to compare responses between vaccine doses or regimens.

Based on the germline V gene (reference sequence), the CDR1 and CDR2 sequences are MNHNY and SVGAGI. The junction carries 14 bases between V and J, which are trimmed by 5 bases and 0 bases respectively. The CDR3 sequence holds 15 residues, the cysteine and phenylalanine included. This entry keeps only the CDR3 DNA: 45 bases, framed from base 1. The immunoSEQ Assay was used to sequence TCRbeta CDR3 regions. After extraction, genomic DNA underwent amplification by bias-controlled multiplex PCR, followed by high-throughput sequencing. The original methods were these. To quantify the absolute abundance of each unique TCRbeta CDR3 region, sequences were collapsed and filtered. T cell fraction was estimated by normalizing TCRbeta template counts to usable DNA, with usable DNA measured through amplification of reference genes found in all nucleated cells. Repertoire TCRs were annotated as SARS-CoV-2-specific by exact matching of V gene, CDR3 amino acid sequence and J gene to a known reactive TCR set. The reference SARS-CoV-2 TCR set was derived from MIRA and filtered for enrichment in COVID-19-positive ImmuneCODE repertoires, a step that removed public or cross-reactive TCRs. Using the MIRA antigens, annotated TCRs were further analysed by specific ORF or by position within an ORF. Breadth was defined as the number of annotated unique rearrangements divided by the total number of unique productive rearrangements, and depth was defined as the summed frequency of the annotated unique rearrangements. Two-sided Wilcoxon rank-sum tests were applied when comparing TCR breadth between groups. The table was pulled from immuneACCESS by TCRdb, which kept in-frame rearrangements only. Such tables lose some clones; where checked, under half of the loss comes from unresolved V genes, and the rest has no known cause. For V, J and clone size, that table is used; D and trimming come from the DNA. The sample includes some 350,000 clones, with more than 75% observed a single time. The top ten hold around 3% of the sample.

In the paper's terms, the treatment or condition label means: 19 received Ad26.COV2.S at low or high dose, single or two shots; 5 received placebo; per-sample allocation not given. For vaccine and placebo recipients, repertoires were sequenced using samples collected on day 63 after the first injection. Between 29 July and 7 August 2020, Cohort 1b enrolled around 25 adults aged 18-55 years at one site in Boston, USA. Ad26.COV2.S consisted of a replication-incompetent adenovirus type 26 vector by which a prefusion-stabilized SARS-CoV-2 spike protein from the original Wuhan strain was expressed. The TCR comes from a person aged 18-65 years who received the Ad26.COV2.S COVID-19 vaccine or a placebo. The specimen comprised peripheral blood, sampled in a trial of Ad26.COV2.S vaccine versus placebo. The chain couples TRBV6-6 to TRBJ2-7; the D segment could be TRBD1, given 6 matching bases. The DNA reads TGTGCCAGCAGTCCCCCCAGGGGCCTCTCCTACGAGCAGTACTTC. This encodes CASSPPRGLSYEQYF.